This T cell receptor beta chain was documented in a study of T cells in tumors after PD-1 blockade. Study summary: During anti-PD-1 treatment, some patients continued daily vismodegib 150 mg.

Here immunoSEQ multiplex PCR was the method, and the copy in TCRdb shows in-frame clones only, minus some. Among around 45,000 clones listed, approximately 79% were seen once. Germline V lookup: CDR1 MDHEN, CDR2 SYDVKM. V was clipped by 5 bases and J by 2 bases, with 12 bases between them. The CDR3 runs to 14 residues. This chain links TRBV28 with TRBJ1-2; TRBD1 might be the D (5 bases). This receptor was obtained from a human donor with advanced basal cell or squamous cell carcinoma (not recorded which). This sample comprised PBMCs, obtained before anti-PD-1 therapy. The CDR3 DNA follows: TGTGCCAGCAGTCTCGTCCGGGACAACTATGGCTACACCTTC. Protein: CASSLVRDNYGYTF.